This TCR beta chain comes out of a study of cytomegalovirus exposure and HLA in healthy donors. General study points: The classifier, whose performance was assessed in both the original and validation cohorts, reportedly diagnosed cytomegalovirus status with high specificity and sensitivity. Later, an analysis found that TCR clusters from the first cohort tended to co-occur in the roughly 110 validation repertoires. Researchers counted 164 TCR beta chains as cytomegalovirus-associated. Rare TCR sequences predominated, though certain public TCRs were found in many donors.

From germline, CDR1 is LNHDA and CDR2 SQIVND (reference sequence). Trimming cost V 1 base and J 4 bases; bases outside gene matches: 7. CDR3 size: 17 residues. A note on this clone: Its antigen is unknown.

The data were produced by immunoSEQ multiplex PCR, yet TCRdb's version contains in-frame clones alone and is incomplete. Among 130,000 or so clones listed, roughly nine tenths were seen once. The gene calls are TRBV19 and TRBJ2-4; TRBD2 agrees at 10 bases. Sequencing input: PBMCs. This sequence was found in a man in his thirties or forties in good health and CMV-seronegative. As DNA, the CDR3 is TGTGCCAGTAGTATAGCTAGCGGGGGCTTCTTTAAAAACATTCAGTACTTC. Amino acids: CASSIASGGFFKNIQYF.